A single sample gave rise to the 22 T cell receptor beta chains below, sequenced in a study of PD-1 blockade in classical Hodgkin lymphoma. Libraries were prepared by immunoSEQ multiplex PCR; TCRdb keeps only in-frame clonotypes and omits some of them. The sample carries roughly 36,000 clones, around 80% recorded once. Sample time point: cycle 4 day 1 (C4D1), after five to seven weeks of nivolumab. All patients relapsed after autologous stem cell transplantation, and brentuximab vedotin exposure varied. Sequences were derived from peripheral blood mononuclear cells (PBMCs), sampled before the fourth cycle of nivolumab. These receptors originate from a human donor with classical Hodgkin lymphoma.

The chain employs TRBV4-3 and TRBJ2-1; D may be TRBD1 (5 bases). The CDR3 totals 17 residues. The V gene's germline CDR1 is LGHNA and CDR2 YSLEER. The V and J ends lost 1 base and 7 bases respectively, with 20 bases between them. The CDR3 DNA reads as TGCGCCAGCAGCCAAGTCCACCTAAGGGGCCCTGGGAATGAGCAGTTCTTC. This sequence encodes CASSQVHLRGPGNEQFF.

V gene TRBV15 combines with J gene TRBJ1-6, with D possibly being TRBD1 (5 bases). V lost 2 bases and J lost 4, with 6 bases in between. The V gene's germline CDR1 is LNHNV and CDR2 YYDKDF (reference sequence). The CDR3 is 14 amino acids. CDR3 amino acids: CATSRQGYNSPLHF. Here the CDR3 DNA reads TGTGCCACCAGCAGACAGGGATATAATTCACCCCTCCACTTT.

This clone was recorded a few times. This chain uses TRBV4-2 with TRBJ2-3; 12 bases match TRBD2. The CDR3 contains 20 residues. The V gene end was trimmed by 0 bases and the J gene end by 5 bases; junction bases not matched to a gene: 15. Germline V gene lookup returns CDR1 LGHNA and CDR2 YNFKEQ. The CDR3, as DNA: TGTGCCAGCAGCCAAGATCTGGCTATAACTAGCGGGGGGCGCGGAGATACGCAGTATTTT. It is translated as CASSQDLAITSGGRGDTQYF.

This chain uses TRBV6-5 with TRBJ1-4, with 9 bases that match TRBD1. There are 15 residues in the CDR3. V shed 0 bases and J 7 bases; nucleotides not matched to a gene: 3. The germline V gene has CDR1 MNHEY and CDR2 SVGAGI. The CDR3 is CASSYSWDRVEKLFF. CDR3 bases: TGTGCCAGCAGTTACTCCTGGGACAGGGTTGAAAAACTGTTTTTT.

The J gene is TRBJ2-2, the V gene TRBV19; tentatively, D is TRBD2 (6 bases). Germline values: CDR1 LNHDA, CDR2 SQIVND (reference sequence). The V gene lost 6 bases and the J gene lost 5 bases, with 13 bases spanning the gap. The CDR3 extends over 14 amino acids. CDR3 coding DNA: TGTGCCAGTAGGTTGGGACTCCTGACCGGGGAGCTGTTTTTT. Amino acid sequence: CASRLGLLTGELFF. Variable domain in full (rest from reference TRBV19 and TRBJ2-2): DGGITQSPKYLFRKEGQNVTLSCEQNLNHDAMYWYRQDPGQGLRLIYYSQIVNDFQKGDIAEGYSVSREKKESFPLTVTSAQKNPTAFYLCASRLGLLTGELFFGEGSRLTVL.

This clone has just a few counts. The same CDR3 also results from other DNA sequences found in this sample. The chain uses TRBV5-1 and TRBJ2-3; either TRBD1 or TRBD2 may supply D (5 bases each). Trimming shortened V by 2 bases and J by 1 base, and 17 bases separated the two germline ends. CDR1 SGHRS and CDR2 YFSETQ come from the germline V gene. The CDR3 has 17 amino acids. CDR3 loop: CASSFRQGPEGTDTQYF. CDR3 DNA: TGCGCCAGCAGCTTCAGGCAGGGTCCGGAGGGCACAGATACGCAGTATTTT.

The V and J genes are TRBV6-5 and TRBJ2-1; the D is unclear. The CDR3 has 14 residues. CDR1 and CDR2 (germline): MNHEY, SVGAGI. Trimming took 6 bases from V and 9 from J, leaving 18 bases between them. CDR3 region: CASSRSIYFGEQFF. In DNA form, the CDR3 reads TGTGCCAGCAGCCGCTCCATCTACTTCGGTGAGCAGTTCTTC.

The chain recombines TRBV6-1 with TRBJ2-7; D may be TRBD2 (6 bases). Germline V gives CDR1 MNHNS, CDR2 SASEGT. V lost 2 bases, J lost 0 bases, and 11 bases lay in between. This CDR3 is 15 amino acids long. The CDR3 sequence is CASSEYGGTSYEQYF. DNA for the CDR3: TGTGCCAGCAGTGAATACGGGGGAACCTCCTACGAGCAGTACTTC.

V gene TRBV6-6 combines with J gene TRBJ1-2; D gene uncertain. V lost 3 bases to trimming and J lost 2 bases, with 13 bases between them. The CDR3 length is 15 residues. Germline CDR1 is MNHNY and CDR2 is SVGAGI (reference sequence). The CDR3 sequence is CASSYGSGKNYGYTF. The CDR3 coding sequence is TGTGCCAGCAGTTATGGATCGGGTAAAAACTATGGCTACACCTTC.

The rearrangement joins TRBV7-2 to TRBJ1-6; D gene uncertain. V was pared by 3 bases and J by 3 bases, with 12 bases between. The CDR3 length is 16 residues. The germline gives CDR1 SGHTA, CDR2 FQGNSA. CDR3 in amino acids: CASSLEDGVYNSPLHF. The CDR3 DNA is TGTGCCAGCAGCTTGGAGGACGGGGTCTATAATTCACCCCTCCACTTT.

The chain links TRBV5-1 to TRBJ2-1; 7 bases map to TRBD1. CDR1 SGHRS and CDR2 YFSETQ come from the germline V gene. Trimming cost V 0 bases and J 4 bases; bases outside gene matches: 4. The CDR3 totals 15 residues. CDR3 in DNA: TGCGCCAGCAGCTTGGAGAGGGGGCTTTACAATGAGCAGTTCTTC. As protein: CASSLERGLYNEQFF.

The chain combines TRBV6-5 with TRBJ1-1, with D tentatively TRBD1 (5 bases). Germline V lookup: CDR1 MNHEY, CDR2 SVGAGI. Trimming stripped 6 bases from V and 5 bases from J, with 16 bases between. The CDR3 loop spans 14 amino acids. The CDR3 region is CASRLQRGSTEAFF. The CDR3 DNA is TGTGCCAGCAGACTACAGAGGGGAAGTACTGAAGCTTTCTTT.

This clone was detected a few times. The chain uses TRBV7-9 and TRBJ2-2; TRBD1 matches 7 bases. Trimming at V came to 4 bases and at J to 5 bases, leaving 13 bases not matched to a gene. Germline V gene sequence: CDR1 SEHNR, CDR2 FQNEAQ (reference sequence). This CDR3 has 17 amino acids. CDR3 nucleotides: TGTGCCAGCAGCTCGCGACGACAGGGTAGGAGGACCGGGGAGCTGTTTTTT. It specifies CASSSRRQGRRTGELFF.

The V gene is TRBV7-9, the J gene TRBJ1-1, with D tentatively TRBD1 (6 bases). CDR3 size: 15 residues. In germline, CDR1 is SEHNR, CDR2 FQNEAQ (reference sequence). Between the trimmed V and J ends, which lost 5 bases and 6 bases, there was a span of 19 bases. The CDR3, as DNA: TGTGCCAGCAGCGACGCAGGGGCCGGCACGGCTGAAGCTTTCTTT. It encodes CASSDAGAGTAEAFF.

Judged by abundance, this clone is medium-sized. The chain couples TRBV4-3 to TRBJ2-6, with unresolved D. The CDR3 spans 16 residues. V was shortened by 1 base and J by 0 bases, with 7 bases between the two germline ends. Germline assignment: CDR1 LGHNA and CDR2 YSLEER. CDR3 sequence: CASSQGGISGANVLTF. The CDR3 region has the DNA TGCGCCAGCAGCCAAGGTGGTATCTCTGGGGCCAACGTCCTGACTTTC.

The gene calls are TRBV28 and TRBJ1-2, with D perhaps TRBD1 (5 bases). With 2 bases removed from V and 7 bases from J, the gap between germline ends came to 17 bases. CDR1 is MDHEN and CDR2 is SYDVKM in the germline V gene. This CDR3 has 15 amino acids. The CDR3 reads CASSLELGYTGGYTF. CDR3 coding DNA: TGTGCCAGCAGTTTAGAGTTGGGGTACACAGGTGGCTACACCTTC.

This clone was seen only a few times. The genes are TRBV12-5 and TRBJ1-6; TRBD1 matches at 9 bases. Germline V gene sequence: CDR1 LGHNT, CDR2 FRNRAP. This CDR3 comprises 15 residues. With 7 bases clipped from V and 7 bases from J, the junction kept 8 bases outside the gene matches. CDR3: CASARTGEGNSPLHF. CDR3 sequence (DNA): TGTGCTAGTGCTAGGACAGGGGAAGGGAATTCACCCCTCCACTTT.

The rearrangement links TRBV6-5 to TRBJ2-7, with D unclear. This CDR3 comprises 11 residues. Germline loops: CDR1 MNHEY, CDR2 SVGAGI. Between the trimmed V and J ends, which lost 2 bases and 5 bases, there was a span of 4 bases. The chain's CDR3 is CASSYMNEQYF. The CDR3 DNA follows: TGTGCCAGCAGTTACATGAACGAGCAGTACTTC.

The chain couples TRBV27 to TRBJ1-2, with D possibly matching TRBD1 (5 bases). V dropped 5 bases and J dropped 4 bases, with 11 bases sitting between them. The length of the CDR3 is 13 residues. From germline, CDR1 is MNHEY and CDR2 SMNVEV (reference sequence). CDR3 amino acids: CASSGGSVYGYTF. The CDR3 bases are TGTGCCAGCAGTGGGGGGTCCGTCTATGGCTACACCTTC.

This clone is a singleton in its sample. The J gene is TRBJ2-2, the V gene TRBV18, with D hard to call. In germline, CDR1 is KGHSH, CDR2 LQKENI. The CDR3 contains 19 residues. Trimming left V 3 bases short and J 3 bases short, with 23 bases between. This CDR3 reads CASSPIQTSRVKDTGELFF. The CDR3 nucleotides are TGTGCCAGCTCACCTATACAGACATCTCGGGTGAAAGACACCGGGGAGCTGTTTTTT.

In nucleotides, the CDR3 is TGTGCCAGCAGCAAACCCGCCAAAACTAGCTACGAGCAGTACTTC. The encoded protein is CASSKPAKTSYEQYF. The chain uses TRBV21-1 and TRBJ2-7; TRBD2, as called in the table, went unchecked against the DNA. TRBV21-1 is a documented pseudogene. The CDR3 is made up of 15 amino acids.

V and J are TRBV11-2 and TRBJ1-2, with D maybe TRBD1 (6 bases). The CDR3 sequence is 16 residues long. The ends were cut back, 5 bases at V and 5 bases at J, with 21 bases in the middle. Germline values: CDR1 SGHAT, CDR2 FQNNGV. CDR3 nucleotide sequence: TGTGCCAGCAGCCGTTACACAGGGAACTCCCTATATGGCTACACCTTC. It specifies CASSRYTGNSLYGYTF.